The following is a T cell receptor beta chain sequence with its context. Its matching antigen is unknown. The data belong to a study of T cell responses to AZD1222 COVID-19 vaccine. Study outcomes and limitations: In the spike-specific TCR repertoire, nearly half reportedly target unmutated variant regions. Only a handful of AZD1222 recipients were seropositive at baseline.

Sequencing was performed with immunoSEQ multiplex PCR; in TCRdb, only in-frame clones are kept and a portion is missing. The repertoire holds about 120,000 clones, with roughly 90% as singletons. V was trimmed by 2 bases and J by 3 bases, leaving 8 bases between them. Germline V gives CDR1 SGHRS, CDR2 YFSETQ. The CDR3 is 13 residues long. This clonotype originated in an adult in good health. The sequencing here drew on peripheral blood, taken on day 0 of AZD1222 vaccination. This rearrangement joins TRBV5-1 to TRBJ1-1; D gene uncertain. The CDR3 DNA is TGCGCCAGCAGCTTCTTGGGTGACACTGAAGCTTTCTTT. It encodes CASSFLGDTEAFF.